One and the same sample provided the 27 T cell receptor beta chains below, sequenced in a study of T cells in pancreatic ductal adenocarcinoma. Some clones are missing from TCRdb's copy, which holds only in-frame ones; the method was immunoSEQ multiplex PCR. Of 31,000 or so clones detected, 90% to 95% appear once; the ten largest clones hold less than 2.5%. Surgery without prior neoadjuvant therapy was the treatment of the selected pancreatic ductal adenocarcinoma patients. Sequences were obtained from PBMCs. The receptors stem from a human donor with pancreatic ductal adenocarcinoma.

This chain joins TRBV19 and TRBJ1-5; TRBD1 aligns across 7 bases. CDR1 LNHDA and CDR2 SQIVND come from the germline V gene (reference sequence). Trimming cost V 7 bases and J 5 bases; bases outside gene matches: 23. This CDR3 spans 19 amino acids. CDR3 protein: CASMPDRRAGGGNDQPQHF. The CDR3, as DNA: TGTGCCAGTATGCCAGACCGTAGGGCAGGGGGAGGAAATGATCAGCCCCAGCATTTT.

This clone appeared a few times. The CDR3 loop is CASSPRDPRRHGYTF. The CDR3 bases are TGTGCCAGCTCACCTCGGGACCCACGGCGGCATGGCTACACCTTC. The rearrangement joins TRBV18 to TRBJ1-2, with D maybe TRBD1 (5 bases). Germline CDR1 is KGHSH and CDR2 is LQKENI. Between the trimmed V and J ends, which lost 3 bases and 6 bases, there was a span of 17 bases. The CDR3 sequence is 15 residues long.

V is TRBV28 and J is TRBJ2-5; D may be TRBD2 (5 bases). The CDR3 totals 12 residues. Trimming shortened V by 3 bases and J by 10 bases, and 12 bases separated the two germline ends. Germline V gives CDR1 MDHEN, CDR2 SYDVKM. CDR3 nucleotide sequence: TGTGCCAGCAGTTTGAGGGCCGAGGGCCAGTACTTC. This sequence encodes CASSLRAEGQYF.

This chain uses TRBV11-3 with TRBJ2-1, with a weak D call TRBD2 (5 bases). Trimming pared 1 base from V and 2 bases from J, leaving 9 bases between. The CDR3 contains 15 residues. Germline CDR1 reads SGHNT; CDR2 reads YENEEA. The CDR3 loop is CASSLGPEAYNEQFF. Written as DNA, the CDR3 is TGTGCCAGCAGCTTAGGTCCGGAGGCCTACAATGAGCAGTTCTTC. Complete variable domain (other parts from reference TRBV11-3 and TRBJ2-1): EAGVVQSPRYKIIEKKQPVAFWCNPISGHNTLYWYLQNLGQGPELLIRYENEEAVDDSQLPKDRFSAERLKGVDSTLKIQPAELGDSAVYLCASSLGPEAYNEQFFGPGTRLTVL.

The gene calls are TRBV9 and TRBJ1-4; possibly TRBD1 for D (5 bases). Trimming stripped 4 bases from V and 4 bases from J, with 14 bases between. The CDR3 is 15 amino acids. Germline CDR1 SGDLS, CDR2 YYNGEE. CDR3 protein: CASSPRGRGNEKLFF. For the CDR3, the DNA is TGTGCCAGCAGCCCGCGTGGGAGGGGTAATGAAAAACTGTTTTTT.

V and J are TRBV28 and TRBJ1-3; D remains ambiguous. Deletions cut 0 bases from V and 3 bases from J, with 9 bases between. This CDR3 is 15 amino acids long. The germline V gene has CDR1 MDHEN and CDR2 SYDVKM. The CDR3 is CASSLWQAIGNTIYF. Written as DNA, the CDR3 is TGTGCCAGCAGTTTATGGCAGGCCATTGGAAACACCATATATTTT.

The J gene is TRBJ1-6, the V gene TRBV7-2; TRBD1 is a possible D gene (5 bases). Germline V CDR1 and CDR2: SGHTA, FQGNSA. This CDR3 region has 14 residues. Trimming took off 2 bases at V and 9 bases at J, with 11 bases between the two ends. CDR3 in amino acids: CASSLSGFASPLHF. Written as DNA, the CDR3 is TGTGCCAGCAGCTTATCAGGGTTTGCTTCACCCCTCCACTTT. The whole variable domain, remainder taken from reference TRBV7-2 and TRBJ1-6, is GAGVSQSPSNKVTEKGKDVELRCDPISGHTALYWYRQSLGQGLEFLIYFQGNSAPDKSGLPSDRFSAERTGGSVSTLTIQRTQQEDSAVYLCASSLSGFASPLHFGNGTRLTVT.

The rearrangement links TRBV11-3 to TRBJ2-5; 7 bases agree with TRBD2. The CDR3 length is 14 residues. Germline assignment: CDR1 SGHNT and CDR2 YENEEA. V lost 1 base to trimming and J lost 7 bases; unmatched junction nucleotides: 6. The CDR3 spells CASSLGGSRATQYF. CDR3 DNA: TGTGCCAGCAGCTTAGGCGGGAGCCGTGCGACCCAGTACTTC.

This clone was observed once. The chain uses TRBV27 and TRBJ1-2; perhaps TRBD1 as D (5 bases). Trimming shortened V by 6 bases and J by 5 bases, and 19 bases separated the two germline ends. Germline lookup yields CDR1 MNHEY and CDR2 SMNVEV (reference sequence). This CDR3 contains 15 residues. The CDR3 DNA is TGTGCCAGCAGGGGCGTGGACACAAAAGGGTATGGCTACACCTTC. Residues: CASRGVDTKGYGYTF.

The CDR3 coding sequence is TGTGCCAGCAGTTACGACGGCTACGAGCAGTACTTC. The encoded protein is CASSYDGYEQYF. The chain couples TRBV6-5 to TRBJ2-7, with D hard to call. The CDR3 has 12 amino acids. V lost 2 bases to trimming and J lost 3 bases, with 5 bases between them. Germline V gene lookup returns CDR1 MNHEY and CDR2 SVGAGI.

The genes are TRBV5-4 and TRBJ1-2; possibly TRBD1 for D (6 bases). The V and J ends lost 4 bases and 0 bases respectively, with 13 bases between them. Germline V gene lookup returns CDR1 SGHNT and CDR2 YYREEE (reference sequence). This CDR3 contains 15 residues. CDR3 DNA sequence: TGTGCCAGCAGCGCAGCCACAGGGTCTAACTATGGCTACACCTTC. Amino acid sequence: CASSAATGSNYGYTF.

The J gene is TRBJ2-7, the V gene TRBV25-1; D may match TRBD1 or TRBD2 (5 bases each). The CDR3 length is 11 residues. The germline V gene encodes CDR1 MGHDK and CDR2 SYGVNS. V gave up 10 bases and J gave up 4 bases, with 11 bases separating them. Here the CDR3 reads CATREGYEQYF. In nucleotides, the CDR3 is TGTGCCACCCGAGAGGGGTACGAGCAGTACTTC.

The chain combines TRBV18 with TRBJ2-7; 7 bases are a match to TRBD1. The CDR3 contains 14 residues. The J segment lost 1 base and the V segment lost 3 bases, leaving 3 bases of the junction unmatched. CDR1 is KGHSH, CDR2 LQKENI, per germline. CDR3 amino acids: CASSPPTGSYEQYF. In nucleotides, the CDR3 is TGTGCCAGCTCACCGCCGACAGGGTCCTACGAGCAGTACTTC.

V usage is TRBV5-1 and J usage is TRBJ2-3; D is perhaps TRBD2 (6 bases). The CDR3 loop spans 15 amino acids. V gave up 4 bases and J gave up 3 bases, with 15 bases separating them. CDR1 SGHRS and CDR2 YFSETQ come from the germline V gene. CDR3 sequence (DNA): TGCGCCAGCAGCATGGAAGGCGGGGATACAGATACGCAGTATTTT. It translates to CASSMEGGDTDTQYF.

The chain has TRBV19 and TRBJ2-6; the D gene is possibly TRBD1 (5 bases). V gave up 7 bases and J gave up 0 bases, with 13 bases separating them. The CDR3 covers 16 residues. Germline V gene sequence: CDR1 LNHDA, CDR2 SQIVND (reference sequence). CDR3 DNA sequence: TGTGCCAGTAAGGGGAAGCCCCTCTCTGGGGCCAACGTCCTGACTTTC. It encodes CASKGKPLSGANVLTF.

This sequence joins TRBV7-2 and TRBJ1-2; TRBD1 matches 7 bases. Germline V gene sequence: CDR1 SGHTA, CDR2 FQGNSA. The CDR3 runs to 12 residues. V shed 4 bases, J shed 11 bases, and the junction held 7 bases outside the gene matches. For the CDR3, the DNA is TGTGCCAGCAGCTCCAGGGGGTGGAGTTACACCTTC. It translates to CASSSRGWSYTF.

The V gene is TRBV5-4, the J gene TRBJ2-5, with TRBD2 identical over 15 bases. Germline V gene lookup returns CDR1 SGHNT and CDR2 YYREEE (reference sequence). Trimming cost V 4 bases and J 5 bases; bases outside gene matches: 12. The CDR3 totals 18 residues. CDR3 in DNA: TGTGCCAGCAGCCCACGGACTAGCGGGAGGGCGATAGGTGAGACCCAGTACTTC. This sequence encodes CASSPRTSGRAIGETQYF. Looking up the rest from reference TRBV5-4 and TRBJ2-5 gives the full variable domain: ETGVTQSPTHLIKTRGQQVTLRCSSQSGHNTVSWYQQALGQGPQFIFQYYREEENGRGNFPPRFSGLQFPNYSSELNVNALELDDSALYLCASSPRTSGRAIGETQYFGPGTRLLVL.

The rearrangement joins TRBV13 to TRBJ2-3; D gene unclear. The germline CDR1 and CDR2 sequences are PRHDT and FYEKMQ (reference sequence). V dropped 5 bases and J dropped 7 bases, with 7 bases sitting between them. The CDR3 sequence is 11 residues long. In nucleotides, the CDR3 is TGTGCCAGCAGCCCCCTCTATACGCAGTATTTT. The encoded protein is CASSPLYTQYF.

The chain employs TRBV15 and TRBJ2-1; 7 bases line up with TRBD2. The germline V gene has CDR1 LNHNV and CDR2 YYDKDF (reference sequence). The CDR3 covers 12 residues. Trimming at V came to 4 bases and at J to 14 bases, leaving 8 bases not matched to a gene. This CDR3 is CATSKTREVEFF. The CDR3 nucleotides are TGTGCCACCAGCAAGACACGGGAGGTTGAGTTCTTC.

Worth noting for this clone: A read error is likely, as this CDR3 ends without the conserved phenylalanine or tryptophan. No DNA is shown, since the ends of the CDR3 on it are uncertain; the CDR3 is the one TCRdb lists. This chain uses TRBV6-1 with TRBJ1-1. The CDR3 is made up of 13 amino acids, end residues included. Germline lookup yields CDR1 MNHNS and CDR2 SASEGT. This CDR3 is CASRTGPGQGRVL.

The rearrangement joins TRBV6-4 to TRBJ1-1, with a possible D match to TRBD1 (6 bases). The germline CDR1 and CDR2 sequences are MRHNA and SNTAGT. V lost 6 bases and J 1 base, leaving 12 bases between the germline ends. The CDR3 extends over 14 amino acids. The DNA of the CDR3 is TGTGCCAGCAGCATTGAACAGGGGAACACTGAAGCTTTCTTT. Protein sequence: CASSIEQGNTEAFF.

Comments on this clone: A junction end diverges from the germline sequence, so it may reflect a read error. The V and J genes are TRBV7-7 and TRBJ2-2; either TRBD1 or TRBD2 may supply D (6 bases each). The CDR3 spans 18 residues. CDR1 is SSHAT and CDR2 is FNYEAQ in the germline V gene (reference sequence). The CDR3 protein is CASSPRRGSSLNTGELFF. CDR3 DNA sequence: TGTGCTAGCAGCCCCCGGAGGGGGTCAAGTTTGAACACCGGGGAGCTGTTTTTT.

The chain recombines TRBV19 with TRBJ2-1, with 10 bases lining up with TRBD1. CDR3 length: 15 residues. Unmatched junction bases numbered 5, after V lost 4 bases and J lost 5 bases. Germline V gene lookup returns CDR1 LNHDA and CDR2 SQIVND (reference sequence). This chain's CDR3 is CASSNPGTGDNEQFF. CDR3 nucleotides: TGTGCCAGTAGTAACCCCGGGACAGGGGACAATGAGCAGTTCTTC. Supplemented by reference TRBV19 and TRBJ2-1, the full variable domain reads DGGITQSPKYLFRKEGQNVTLSCEQNLNHDAMYWYRQDPGQGLRLIYYSQIVNDFQKGDIAEGYSVSREKKESFPLTVTSAQKNPTAFYLCASSNPGTGDNEQFFGPGTRLTVL.

This clone was detected only once. CDR3 bases: TGTGCCAGCAGCACCTCAGGGACAACGTACAATGAGCAGTTCTTC. It yields the protein CASSTSGTTYNEQFF. This chain uses TRBV9 with TRBJ2-1; possible D gene TRBD1, 6 bases. V lost 4 bases and J 4 bases, leaving 15 bases between the germline ends. Germline V gene sequence: CDR1 SGDLS, CDR2 YYNGEE. The CDR3 extends over 15 amino acids.

V is TRBV5-6 and J is TRBJ2-2, with 14 nucleotides matching TRBD2. The CDR3 length is 17 residues. From germline, CDR1 is SGHDT and CDR2 YYEEEE. After removal of 1 base from V and 5 bases from J, the junction contained 4 bases not matched to a gene. The DNA for the CDR3 is TGTGCCAGCAGCTTGATAAGGACTAGCGGGGGGACCGGGGAGCTGTTTTTT. Protein product: CASSLIRTSGGTGELFF.

J is TRBJ1-1 and V is TRBV6-5; possible D gene TRBD1, 5 bases. The V and J ends lost 2 bases and 4 bases respectively, with 8 bases between them. The germline V gene has CDR1 MNHEY and CDR2 SVGAGI. The CDR3 spans 13 residues. CDR3 sequence: CASSYGGGTEAFF. The CDR3 coding sequence is TGTGCCAGCAGTTACGGGGGGGGCACTGAAGCTTTCTTT.

The chain carries TRBV5-6 and TRBJ2-5, with TRBD2 identical over 7 bases. V shed 3 bases, J shed 4 bases, and the junction held 0 bases outside the gene matches. CDR1 and CDR2 from the germline V gene are SGHDT and YYEEEE. The CDR3 has 12 residues. The CDR3 region has the DNA TGTGCCAGCAGCTGGGGGGGAGAGACCCAGTACTTC. It translates to CASSWGGETQYF. Full variable domain (missing parts from reference TRBV5-6 and TRBJ2-5): DAGVTQSPTHLIKTRGQQVTLRCSPKSGHDTVSWYQQALGQGPQFIFQYYEEEERQRGNFPDRFSGHQFPNYSSELNVNALLLGDSALYLCASSWGGETQYFGPGTRLLVL.